This T cell receptor beta chain was recorded in a study of T cell repertoires in cytomegalovirus infection. Study as a whole: Public TCR beta signatures indicated both CMV infection and matching HLA type.

TCRdb ran MiXCR on the reads and lists one entry per CDR3 protein. The sample has more than 400,000 distinct CDR3 sequences, about 25% seen once. A remark on this clonotype: No antigen is known for it.

Overall study results and limits: Within the response measured ex vivo, HLA-C-restricted CMV-specific TCR beta clonotypes were dominant.

The ends were cut back, 1 base at V and 2 bases at J, with 12 bases in the middle. Germline V gene data show CDR1 as SEHNR and CDR2 as FQNEAQ (reference sequence). The CDR3 runs to 15 residues. This chain joins TRBV7-9 and TRBJ2-7, with D perhaps matching TRBD1 (6 bases). The sample comprised PBMCs. The receptor was isolated from a human donor in good health (CMV status not recorded). Some clones in this sample may be carry-over from other donors' samples. The CDR3 nucleotides are TGTGCCAGCAGCTTAGAAACAGGGAATACCTACGAGCAGTACTTC. Protein product: CASSLETGNTYEQYF. Full variable domain (rest looked up from reference TRBV7-9 and TRBJ2-7): DTGVSQNPRHKITKRGQNVTFRCDPISEHNRLYWYRQTLGQGPEFLTYFQNEAQLEKSRLLSDRFSAERPKGSFSTLEIQRTEQGDSAMYLCASSLETGNTYEQYFGPGTRLTVT.